This T cell receptor beta chain was found in a study of cytomegalovirus exposure and HLA in healthy donors. Study details: The roughly 670 first-cohort repertoires shared a platform with the 120 validation repertoires, as reported in a later analysis. Overall study results and limits: The classifier was said to identify cytomegalovirus status with high specificity and sensitivity. Through in vitro validation, three CMV-associated chains were shown to be specific for CMV antigens.

Of note for this clone: What it binds is not known.

The protocol was immunoSEQ multiplex PCR, while the TCRdb copy is restricted to in-frame clones and leaves out a portion. The table includes about 130,000 clones, approximately 92% detected once. Material: PBMCs. This receptor was identified in a young woman in good health and CMV-seronegative.

The CDR3 loop reads CASSGGRNTGELFF. DNA of the CDR3: TGTGCCAGCAGCGGGGGGCGAAACACCGGGGAGCTGTTTTTT. The chain uses TRBV6-1 and TRBJ2-2; weak D call: TRBD2 (7 bases). This CDR3 comprises 14 residues. Trimming took 6 bases from V and 2 from J, leaving 10 bases between them. CDR1 and CDR2 from the germline V gene are MNHNS and SASEGT.